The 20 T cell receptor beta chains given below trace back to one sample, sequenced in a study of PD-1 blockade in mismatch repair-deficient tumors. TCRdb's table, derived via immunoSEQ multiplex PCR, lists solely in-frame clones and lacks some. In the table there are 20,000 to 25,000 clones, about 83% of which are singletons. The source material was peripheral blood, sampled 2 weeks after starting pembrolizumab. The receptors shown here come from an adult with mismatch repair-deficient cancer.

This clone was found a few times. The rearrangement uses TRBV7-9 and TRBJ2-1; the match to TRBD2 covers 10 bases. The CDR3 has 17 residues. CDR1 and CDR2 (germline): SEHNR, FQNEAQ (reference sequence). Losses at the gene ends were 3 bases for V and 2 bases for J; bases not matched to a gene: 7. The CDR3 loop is CASSFQLLAGTYNEQFF. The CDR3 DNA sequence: TGTGCCAGCAGCTTTCAACTACTAGCGGGAACCTACAATGAGCAGTTCTTC.

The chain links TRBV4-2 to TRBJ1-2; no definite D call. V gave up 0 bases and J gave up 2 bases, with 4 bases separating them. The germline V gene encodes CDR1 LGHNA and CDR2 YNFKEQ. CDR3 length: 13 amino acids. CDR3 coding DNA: TGTGCCAGCAGCCAAGAAATCAACTATGGCTACACCTTC. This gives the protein CASSQEINYGYTF.

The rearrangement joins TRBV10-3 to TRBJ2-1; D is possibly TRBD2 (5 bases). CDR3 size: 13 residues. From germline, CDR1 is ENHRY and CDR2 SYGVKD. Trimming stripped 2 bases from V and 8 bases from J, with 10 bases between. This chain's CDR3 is CAISEGEGYEQFF. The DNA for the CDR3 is TGTGCCATCAGTGAGGGCGAGGGCTATGAGCAGTTCTTC.

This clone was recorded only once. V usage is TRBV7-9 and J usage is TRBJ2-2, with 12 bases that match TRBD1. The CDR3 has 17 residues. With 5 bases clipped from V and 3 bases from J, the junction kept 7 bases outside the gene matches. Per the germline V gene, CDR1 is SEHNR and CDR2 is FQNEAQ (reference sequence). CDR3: CASSLPGQGAYTGELFF. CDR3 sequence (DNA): TGTGCCAGCAGCCTCCCGGGACAGGGGGCCTACACCGGGGAGCTGTTTTTT.

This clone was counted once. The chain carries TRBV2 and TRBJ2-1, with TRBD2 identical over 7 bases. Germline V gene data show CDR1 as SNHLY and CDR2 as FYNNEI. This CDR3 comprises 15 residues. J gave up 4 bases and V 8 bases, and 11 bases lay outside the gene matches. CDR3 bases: TGTGCCAGCTTTAAAGGTACTAGCGATTACAATGAGCAGTTCTTC. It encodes CASFKGTSDYNEQFF.

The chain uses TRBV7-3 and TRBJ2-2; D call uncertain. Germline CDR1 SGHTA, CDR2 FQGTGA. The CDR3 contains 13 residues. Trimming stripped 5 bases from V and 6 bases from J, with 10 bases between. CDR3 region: CASSPPRPGELFF. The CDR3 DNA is TGTGCCAGCAGCCCCCCCAGGCCCGGGGAGCTGTTTTTT. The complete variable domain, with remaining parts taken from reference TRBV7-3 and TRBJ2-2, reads GAGVSQTPSNKVTEKGKYVELRCDPISGHTALYWYRQSLGQGPEFLIYFQGTGAADDSGLPNDRFFAVRPEGSVSTLKIQRTERGDSAVYLCASSPPRPGELFFGEGSRLTVL.

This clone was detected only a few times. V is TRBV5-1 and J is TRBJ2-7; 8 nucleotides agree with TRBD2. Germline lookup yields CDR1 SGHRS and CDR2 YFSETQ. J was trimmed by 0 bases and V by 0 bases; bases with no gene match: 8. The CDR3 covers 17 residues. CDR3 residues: CASSLAYSGANSYEQYF. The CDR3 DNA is TGCGCCAGCAGCTTGGCCTATAGCGGGGCCAACTCCTACGAGCAGTACTTC.

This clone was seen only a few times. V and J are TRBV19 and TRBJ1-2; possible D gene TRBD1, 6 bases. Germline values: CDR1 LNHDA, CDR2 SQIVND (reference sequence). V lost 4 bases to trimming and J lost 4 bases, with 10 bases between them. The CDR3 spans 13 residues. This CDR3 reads CASSRGHSYGYTF. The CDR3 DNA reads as TGTGCCAGTAGTAGGGGACACTCCTATGGCTACACCTTC.

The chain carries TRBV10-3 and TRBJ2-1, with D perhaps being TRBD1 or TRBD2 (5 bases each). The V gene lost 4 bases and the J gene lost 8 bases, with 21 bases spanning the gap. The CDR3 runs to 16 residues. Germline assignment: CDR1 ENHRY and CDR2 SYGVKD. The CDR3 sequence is CAISAIWQGVRDEQFF. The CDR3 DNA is TGTGCCATCAGTGCGATTTGGCAGGGAGTGAGGGATGAGCAGTTCTTC.

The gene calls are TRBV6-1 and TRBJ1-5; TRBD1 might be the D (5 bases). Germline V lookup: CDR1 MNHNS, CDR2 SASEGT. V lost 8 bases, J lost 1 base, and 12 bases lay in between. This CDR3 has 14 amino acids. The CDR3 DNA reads TGTGCCAGCGCCCTGGGGGGAAGCAATCAGCCCCAGCATTTT. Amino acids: CASALGGSNQPQHF.

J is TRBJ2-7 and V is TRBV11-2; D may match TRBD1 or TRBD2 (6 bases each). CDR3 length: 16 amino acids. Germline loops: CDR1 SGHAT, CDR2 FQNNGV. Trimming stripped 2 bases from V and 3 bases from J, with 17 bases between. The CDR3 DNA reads TGTGCCAGCAGCTTATCGTCGAACAGGGAGGTCTACGAGCAGTACTTC. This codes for CASSLSSNREVYEQYF.

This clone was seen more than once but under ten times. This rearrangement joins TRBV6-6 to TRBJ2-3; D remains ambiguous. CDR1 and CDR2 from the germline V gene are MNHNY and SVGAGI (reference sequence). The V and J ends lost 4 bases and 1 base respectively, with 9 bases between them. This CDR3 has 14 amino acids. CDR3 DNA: TGTGCCAGCAGTTCCCCTGGTGGCACAGATACGCAGTATTTT. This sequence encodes CASSSPGGTDTQYF.

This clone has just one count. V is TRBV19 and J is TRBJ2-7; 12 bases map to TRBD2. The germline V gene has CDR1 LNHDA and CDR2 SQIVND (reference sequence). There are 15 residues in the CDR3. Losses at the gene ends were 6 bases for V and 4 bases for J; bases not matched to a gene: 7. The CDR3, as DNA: TGTGCCAGTAGCAGACTAGCGGGGGCTTTTTACGAGCAGTACTTC. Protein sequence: CASSRLAGAFYEQYF.

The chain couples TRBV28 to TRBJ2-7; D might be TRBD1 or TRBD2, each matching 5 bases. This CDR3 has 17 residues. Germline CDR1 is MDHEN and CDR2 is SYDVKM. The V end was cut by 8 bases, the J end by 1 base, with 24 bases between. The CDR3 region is CASRTISDTPGSYEQYF. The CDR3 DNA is TGTGCCAGCCGGACGATTTCGGACACACCGGGGTCCTACGAGCAGTACTTC.

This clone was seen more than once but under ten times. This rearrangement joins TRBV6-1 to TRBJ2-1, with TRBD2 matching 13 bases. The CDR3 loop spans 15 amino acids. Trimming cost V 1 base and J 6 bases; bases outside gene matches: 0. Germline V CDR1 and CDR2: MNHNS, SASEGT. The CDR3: CASSEGTSGSNEQFF. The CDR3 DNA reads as TGTGCCAGCAGTGAAGGGACTAGCGGGAGCAATGAGCAGTTCTTC.

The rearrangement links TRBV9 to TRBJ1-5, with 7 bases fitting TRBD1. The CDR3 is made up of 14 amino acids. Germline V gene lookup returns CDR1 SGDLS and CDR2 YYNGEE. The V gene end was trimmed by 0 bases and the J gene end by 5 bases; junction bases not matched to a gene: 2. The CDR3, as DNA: TGTGCCAGCAGCGTAGGGGACAGTCATCAGCCCCAGCATTTT. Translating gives CASSVGDSHQPQHF.

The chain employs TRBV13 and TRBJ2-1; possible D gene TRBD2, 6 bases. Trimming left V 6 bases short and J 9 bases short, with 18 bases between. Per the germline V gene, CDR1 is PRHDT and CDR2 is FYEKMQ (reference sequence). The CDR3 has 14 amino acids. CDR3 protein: CASRREVEWSEQFF. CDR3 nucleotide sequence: TGTGCCAGCAGAAGGGAGGTTGAGTGGAGTGAGCAGTTCTTC.

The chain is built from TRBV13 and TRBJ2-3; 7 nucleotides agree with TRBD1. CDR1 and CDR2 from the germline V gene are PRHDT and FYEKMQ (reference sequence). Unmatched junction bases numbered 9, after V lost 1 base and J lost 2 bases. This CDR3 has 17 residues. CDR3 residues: CASSLVVDRAHTDTQYF. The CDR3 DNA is TGTGCCAGCAGCTTAGTTGTTGACAGGGCCCACACAGATACGCAGTATTTT.

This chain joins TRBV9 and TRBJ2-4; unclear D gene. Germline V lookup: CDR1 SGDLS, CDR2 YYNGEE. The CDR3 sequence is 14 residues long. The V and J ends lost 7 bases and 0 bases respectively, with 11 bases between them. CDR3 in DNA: TGTGCCAGCTACCGCCATCTAGCCAAAAACATTCAGTACTTC. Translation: CASYRHLAKNIQYF.

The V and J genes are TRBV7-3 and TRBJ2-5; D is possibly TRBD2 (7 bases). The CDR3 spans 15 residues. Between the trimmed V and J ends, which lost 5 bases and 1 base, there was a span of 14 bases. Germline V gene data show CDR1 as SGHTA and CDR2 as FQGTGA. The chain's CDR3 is CASSPSGGAQETQYF. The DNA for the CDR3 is TGTGCCAGCAGCCCGAGTGGGGGGGCCCAAGAGACCCAGTACTTC.